The next 5 T cell receptor beta chains were all read from a single sample in a study of blood T cells in healthy people across ages. It was with a sample-barcoded 5' primer and a J-beta primer mix that a second PCR of about 6 to 12 cycles was run. TCRdb redid the calling of the 5' RACE reads with MiXCR, one entry per CDR3 protein. Found here are over 1,300,000 distinct CDR3 sequences, around 59% of them singletons; the top ten hold under 8.5%. Sequenced input: blood. These receptors were collected from a man younger than 35 in good health.

The chain uses TRBV4-2 and TRBJ2-3; no firm D call. With 0 bases removed from V and 6 bases from J, the gap between germline ends came to 13 bases. CDR3 length: 15 amino acids. CDR1 and CDR2 from the germline V gene are LGHNA and YNFKEQ. CDR3 amino acids: CASSQDREVPDTQYF. In nucleotides, the CDR3 is TGTGCCAGCAGCCAAGATCGAGAGGTCCCGGATACGCAGTATTTT.

Concerning this clonotype: A read error may produce the germline difference seen at one junction end. The chain links TRBV6-5 to TRBJ2-1; no firm D call. The J call is uncertain, as TRBJ2-7 better fits the DNA end. Germline-derived CDR1 and CDR2 are MNHEY and SVGAGI. This CDR3 contains 13 residues. The CDR3 loop reads CASGYGRRNEQYF. The DNA of the CDR3 is TGTGCCAGCGGTTATGGCAGACGCAATGAGCAGTACTTC.

A word on this clonotype: The junction shows a germline mismatch at one end, possibly a read error. This chain connects TRBV6-1 to TRBJ2-5; TRBD1 might be the D (7 bases). Germline assignment: CDR1 MNHNS and CDR2 SASEGT. The CDR3 loop spans 19 amino acids. The CDR3 nucleotides read TGCGCCAGCAAATCACTCGGACAGGAGGGTCCGCGAGATCAAGAGACCCAGTACTTC. Translating it yields CASKSLGQEGPRDQETQYF.

This clonotype appeared a few times. This chain connects TRBV29-1 to TRBJ1-2, with TRBD1 identical over 8 bases. The CDR3 is 14 amino acids. Germline lookup yields CDR1 SQVTM and CDR2 ANQGSEA. The ends lost 3 bases at V and 6 bases at J; junction bases unmatched: 9. The CDR3 protein is CSVEDRDIVDGYTF. DNA of the CDR3: TGCAGCGTTGAGGACAGGGATATCGTCGATGGCTACACCTTC. The whole variable domain, filled in from reference TRBV29-1 and TRBJ1-2, reads SAVISQKPSRDICQRGTSLTIQCQVDSQVTMMFWYRQQPGQSLTLIATANQGSEATYESGFVIDKFPISRPNLTFSTLTVSNMSPEDSSIYLCSVEDRDIVDGYTFGSGTRLTVV.

DNA for the CDR3: TGCGCCAGCAGCTTTGGGCGCGCCGGGAGGGAGCAGTTCTTC. It codes for CASSFGRAGREQFF. The J gene is TRBJ2-1, the V gene TRBV5-1; TRBD2 matches 7 bases. The CDR3 sequence is 14 residues long. Germline V gene data show CDR1 as SGHRS and CDR2 as YFSETQ. V dropped 2 bases and J dropped 10; count of bases not matched to a gene: 9.